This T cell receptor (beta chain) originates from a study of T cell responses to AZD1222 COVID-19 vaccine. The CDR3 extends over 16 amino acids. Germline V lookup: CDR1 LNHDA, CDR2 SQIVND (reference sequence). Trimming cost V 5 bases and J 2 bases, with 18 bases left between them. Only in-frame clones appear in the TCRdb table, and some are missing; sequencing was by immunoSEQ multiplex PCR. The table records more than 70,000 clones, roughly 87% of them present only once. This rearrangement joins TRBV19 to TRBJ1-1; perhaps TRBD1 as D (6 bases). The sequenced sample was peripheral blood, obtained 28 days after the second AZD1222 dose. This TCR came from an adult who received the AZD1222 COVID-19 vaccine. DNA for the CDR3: TGTGCCAGTAGTTCCCCGGGGGGCTCAACTAACACTGAAGCTTTCTTT. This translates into CASSSPGGSTNTEAFF. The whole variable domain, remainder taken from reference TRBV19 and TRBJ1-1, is DGGITQSPKYLFRKEGQNVTLSCEQNLNHDAMYWYRQDPGQGLRLIYYSQIVNDFQKGDIAEGYSVSREKKESFPLTVTSAQKNPTAFYLCASSSPGGSTNTEAFFGQGTRLTVV.